This T cell receptor (beta chain) comes out of a study of CD8+ T cells in alopecia areata. Broader study findings: Patients shared TCRs less clearly than mice did, possibly for HLA-related reasons.

About this clone itself: The antigen is undetermined.

It was from alopecia areata patients that lesional scalp punch biopsies and peripheral blood were collected. Sorted populations comprised CD4+ and CD8+ T cells obtained from PBMCs. Extracted RNA was reverse transcribed into cDNA, the sequencing template. Libraries were prepared by immunoSEQ multiplex PCR; TCRdb keeps only in-frame clonotypes and omits some of them. Found here are 120,000 or so clones, about 50% of them singletons; the top ten hold over 9.5%. The receptor was derived from a human donor with alopecia areata. The sequencing input was NKG2D-low CD8+ T cells sorted from blood.

CDR3 in amino acids: CARAGAFSGANVLTF. The DNA for the CDR3 is TGTGCCAGAGCGGGAGCCTTCTCTGGGGCCAACGTCCTGACTTTC. The chain uses TRBV2 and TRBJ2-6, with 8 positions matching TRBD2. V shed 9 bases, J shed 0 bases, and the junction held 4 bases outside the gene matches. This CDR3 has 15 amino acids. CDR1 and CDR2 (germline): SNHLY, FYNNEI.